The TCR beta chain under discussion was sequenced for a study of cytomegalovirus exposure and HLA in healthy donors. This clone showed up just a few times. CDR1 and CDR2 (germline): SQVTM, ANQGSEA. V lost 4 bases, J lost 7 bases, and 14 bases stayed unmatched. This CDR3 comprises 15 residues. Researchers ran the PCR with 60 Vbeta and 13 Jbeta primers. The assay was immunoSEQ multiplex PCR, and TCRdb's table has in-frame clones only and misses some. The table has about 150,000 clones, 70% to 80% seen once; the top ten hold 13%. The chain carries TRBV29-1 and TRBJ2-7; 9 nucleotides match TRBD2. The TCR sequence derives from a man between 35 and 55 years old in good health and CMV-seropositive. The sequencing input was PBMCs. CDR3 residues: CSVVLAGMGGIEQYF. Here the CDR3 DNA reads TGCAGCGTTGTTCTAGCGGGGATGGGGGGGATTGAGCAGTACTTC.